This is a list of T cell receptor beta chains from one sample in a study of shared clonotypes between healthy human individuals. Profiled with immunoSEQ multiplex PCR; TCRdb holds only in-frame clones, not every one. Of 2 million to 2.5 million clones listed, roughly 94% were seen once; the top ten hold about 1.1%. The sample comprised naive CD8+ T cells sorted from blood. The receptors come from a man aged 18-30 years in good health. Each CDR3 is given with its conserved first and last residue. The D gene is left open where the match is weak. Clone size, where shown, is once, few, many, or a class for clones that have expanded.

j_gene: TRBJ2-7
d_gene: TRBD1
v_gene: TRBV6-1
abundance: -
CDR3nt: TGTGCCAGCAGTGAGTGGTTACAGGGGTACGAGCAGTACTTC
CDR3aa: CASSEWLQGYEQYF

j_gene: TRBJ1-4
d_gene: TRBD1
v_gene: TRBV7-9
abundance: -
CDR3nt: TGTGCCAGCAGCTCGTTACCCGGACAGGTGACTAATGAAAAACTGTTTTTT
CDR3aa: CASSSLPGQVTNEKLFF

j_gene: TRBJ2-1
d_gene: -
v_gene: TRBV10-2
abundance: -
CDR3nt: TGCGCCAGCAGTGGAACGGGAGACCTGGGGGATGAGCAGTTCTTC
CDR3aa: CASSGTGDLGDEQFF

j_gene: TRBJ1-4
d_gene: -
v_gene: TRBV2
abundance: -
CDR3nt: TGTGCCAGCAGTGACGTTTTCGGCGCGGGGGAAAAACTGTTTTTT
CDR3aa: CASSDVFGAGEKLFF

j_gene: TRBJ2-5
d_gene: TRBD1
v_gene: TRBV6-6
abundance: -
CDR3nt: TGTGCCAGCAGTAGCGGACAGGGGGCTGAGGAGACCCAGTACTTC
CDR3aa: CASSSGQGAEETQYF

j_gene: TRBJ2-7
d_gene: TRBD1
v_gene: TRBV6-5
abundance: -
CDR3nt: TGTGCCAGCAGTACAGGGGGCGTCGAGCAGTACTTC
CDR3aa: CASSTGGVEQYF

j_gene: TRBJ1-5
d_gene: TRBD1
v_gene: TRBV4-3
abundance: -
CDR3nt: TGCGCCAGCAGCCAAGCAATACAGGGGGAGGGCAATCAGCCCCAGCATTTT
CDR3aa: CASSQAIQGEGNQPQHF

j_gene: TRBJ2-3
d_gene: -
v_gene: TRBV7-2
abundance: -
CDR3nt: TGTGCCAGCAGCTTACTGTCCGGCAGCACAGATACGCAGTATTTT
CDR3aa: CASSLLSGSTDTQYF

j_gene: TRBJ1-5
d_gene: -
v_gene: TRBV21-1
abundance: few
CDR3nt: TGTGCCAGCAGCAAAGGCTGTTCGAGGGCTGAGTATCAGCCCCAGCATTTT
CDR3aa: CASSKGCSRAEYQPQHF

j_gene: TRBJ1-2
d_gene: TRBD1
v_gene: TRBV19
abundance: -
CDR3nt: TGTGCCAGTAGTTATTTTGGACAGGGAGGAGATGGCTACACCTTC
CDR3aa: CASSYFGQGGDGYTF

j_gene: TRBJ2-3
d_gene: -
v_gene: TRBV27
abundance: -
CDR3nt: TGTGCCAGCAGTTTCTTCCCGGGAGATACGCAGTATTTT
CDR3aa: CASSFFPGDTQYF

j_gene: TRBJ1-1
d_gene: TRBD1
v_gene: TRBV6-1
abundance: -
CDR3nt: TGTGCCAGCAGGATACAGGGGCACACTGAAGCTTTCTTT
CDR3aa: CASRIQGHTEAFF

j_gene: TRBJ2-5
d_gene: TRBD1
v_gene: TRBV7-9
abundance: once
CDR3nt: TGTGCCAGCAGCCCGCAGGGGGCGACCATGTACCAAGAGACCCAGTACTTC
CDR3aa: CASSPQGATMYQETQYF

j_gene: TRBJ2-3
d_gene: -
v_gene: TRBV7-9
abundance: -
CDR3nt: TGTGCCAGCAGCTTGACAATCACAGATACGCAGTATTTT
CDR3aa: CASSLTITDTQYF

j_gene: TRBJ2-7
d_gene: -
v_gene: TRBV25-1
abundance: -
CDR3nt: TGTGCCAGCAGTGAATCGGGCGGGACCTACGAGCAGTACTTC
CDR3aa: CASSESGGTYEQYF

j_gene: TRBJ2-5
d_gene: TRBD1
v_gene: TRBV10-2
abundance: -
CDR3nt: TGCGCCAGCAGTGAGGACAGGGAAACCTTTCAAGAGACCCAGTACTTC
CDR3aa: CASSEDRETFQETQYF

j_gene: TRBJ2-2
d_gene: -
v_gene: TRBV6-6
abundance: -
CDR3nt: TGTGCCAGCAGTCGGGACGCCAGCACCGGGGAGCTGTTTTTT
CDR3aa: CASSRDASTGELFF

j_gene: TRBJ2-5
d_gene: -
v_gene: TRBV5-6
abundance: -
CDR3nt: TGTGCCAGCAGCGGTGACGGGGTTTGGGGACCCCAAGAGACCCAGTACTTC
CDR3aa: CASSGDGVWGPQETQYF

j_gene: TRBJ2-3
d_gene: TRBD2
v_gene: TRBV7-8
abundance: -
CDR3nt: TGTGCCAGCAGCTTAGCCGGGGGGGGCGTGGCAGATACGCAGTATTTT
CDR3aa: CASSLAGGGVADTQYF

j_gene: TRBJ2-7
d_gene: -
v_gene: TRBV6-1
abundance: -
CDR3nt: TGTGCCTCCTCCACACAGGGTCTTGGTTACGAGCAGTACTTC
CDR3aa: CASSTQGLGYEQYF

j_gene: TRBJ1-2
d_gene: -
v_gene: TRBV28
abundance: -
CDR3nt: TGTGCCAGCAGCTCGGTCGACAGACCCAACTATGGCTACACCTTC
CDR3aa: CASSSVDRPNYGYTF

j_gene: TRBJ1-6
d_gene: -
v_gene: TRBV27
abundance: -
CDR3nt: TGTGCCAGCACCAAGGACACCTATAATTCACCCCTCCACTTT
CDR3aa: CASTKDTYNSPLHF

j_gene: TRBJ1-4
d_gene: TRBD1
v_gene: TRBV4-1
abundance: -
CDR3nt: TGCGCCAGCAGCCAAGTAGGGGACAGCAATGAAAAACTGTTTTTT
CDR3aa: CASSQVGDSNEKLFF

j_gene: TRBJ2-7
d_gene: -
v_gene: TRBV19
abundance: once
CDR3nt: TGTGCCAGTAGTCCCAGGACCGGTTTCTACGAGCAGTACTTC
CDR3aa: CASSPRTGFYEQYF

j_gene: TRBJ2-3
d_gene: TRBD2
v_gene: TRBV9
abundance: once
CDR3nt: TGTGCCAGCAGCGTAGAGTTAGCGGGAGGCCCAACAGATACGCAGTATTTT
CDR3aa: CASSVELAGGPTDTQYF

j_gene: TRBJ2-1
d_gene: TRBD1
v_gene: TRBV27
abundance: -
CDR3nt: TGTGCCAGCAGATCGATTGGACAGGCCTACAATGAGCAGTTCTTC
CDR3aa: CASRSIGQAYNEQFF

j_gene: TRBJ2-1
d_gene: TRBD1
v_gene: TRBV2
abundance: once
CDR3nt: TGTGCCAACTACATATCCGGGACAGTCATGAGTGGGGGCATCAATGAGCAGTTCTTC
CDR3aa: CANYISGTVMSGGINEQFF

j_gene: TRBJ2-7
d_gene: -
v_gene: TRBV19
abundance: -
CDR3nt: TGTGCCAGTAGTATAGATTGGCAAGGCAAACCCTACGAGCAGTACTTC
CDR3aa: CASSIDWQGKPYEQYF

j_gene: TRBJ2-1
d_gene: TRBD2
v_gene: TRBV5-4
abundance: -
CDR3nt: TGTGCCAGCAGCTTACTAGCGGGAGTTTTTAATGAGCAGTTCTTC
CDR3aa: CASSLLAGVFNEQFF

j_gene: TRBJ1-6
d_gene: -
v_gene: TRBV4-1
abundance: -
CDR3nt: TGCGCCAGCAGCCAAGATCAGGGGCCGAATTCACCCCTCCACTTT
CDR3aa: CASSQDQGPNSPLHF

j_gene: TRBJ1-4
d_gene: -
v_gene: TRBV15
abundance: -
CDR3nt: TGTGCCACCAGCATCTACAGGGAAGGTCTTAATGAAAAACTGTTTTTT
CDR3aa: CATSIYREGLNEKLFF

j_gene: TRBJ1-5
d_gene: -
v_gene: TRBV28
abundance: -
CDR3nt: TGTGCCAGCAGTTTAATTCCAGGGGCCCCCCAGCATTTT
CDR3aa: CASSLIPGAPQHF

j_gene: TRBJ1-2
d_gene: -
v_gene: TRBV9
abundance: once
CDR3nt: TGTGCCAGCAGCGTAGGCAATGCACAAAATGGCTACACCTTC
CDR3aa: CASSVGNAQNGYTF

j_gene: TRBJ1-2
d_gene: -
v_gene: TRBV4-2
abundance: -
CDR3nt: TGTGCCAGCAGCCCCGGCTCGGACAAAGGCTATGGCTACACCTTC
CDR3aa: CASSPGSDKGYGYTF

j_gene: TRBJ2-3
d_gene: -
v_gene: TRBV6-5
abundance: -
CDR3nt: TGTGCCAGCAGTTACTCCACACCGGGTGCAGATACGCAGTATTTT
CDR3aa: CASSYSTPGADTQYF

j_gene: TRBJ2-7
d_gene: -
v_gene: TRBV27
abundance: -
CDR3nt: TGTGCCAGCAGTTTAGGGGCTGGGGACTACGAGCAGTACTTC
CDR3aa: CASSLGAGDYEQYF

j_gene: TRBJ1-5
d_gene: -
v_gene: TRBV19
abundance: -
CDR3nt: TGTGCCACCACGGTTTCCCGGGATCAGCCCCAGCATTTT
CDR3aa: CATTVSRDQPQHF

j_gene: TRBJ2-7
d_gene: TRBD1
v_gene: TRBV19
abundance: -
CDR3nt: TGTGCCAGTAGTGTGTGGTCGGGACAGTTCTACGAGCAGTACTTC
CDR3aa: CASSVWSGQFYEQYF

j_gene: TRBJ2-7
d_gene: -
v_gene: TRBV28
abundance: -
CDR3nt: TGTGCCAGCACCTTGGGTAACGAGCAGTACTTC
CDR3aa: CASTLGNEQYF

j_gene: TRBJ2-3
d_gene: TRBD2
v_gene: TRBV25-1
abundance: once
CDR3nt: TGTGCCAGCAGTGAAATGGGACTTGGGGGGGCAGATACGCAGTATTTT
CDR3aa: CASSEMGLGGADTQYF

j_gene: TRBJ1-2
d_gene: -
v_gene: TRBV27
abundance: -
CDR3nt: TGTGCCAGCAGTGTGGCGGGCAGGCCAGTTCCGGGGGGTGGCTACACCTTC
CDR3aa: CASSVAGRPVPGGGYTF

j_gene: TRBJ1-1
d_gene: -
v_gene: TRBV7-2
abundance: -
CDR3nt: TGTGCCAGCAGCTCGGGGGCTACGGGGGCTTTCTTT
CDR3aa: CASSSGATGAFF

j_gene: TRBJ1-2
d_gene: -
v_gene: TRBV9
abundance: -
CDR3nt: TGTGCCAGCAACCCCGGCGGCAACTATGGCTACACCTTC
CDR3aa: CASNPGGNYGYTF

j_gene: TRBJ1-2
d_gene: -
v_gene: TRBV6-1
abundance: -
CDR3nt: TGTGCCAGCAGTGAAGGACCAAACTATGGCTACACCTTC
CDR3aa: CASSEGPNYGYTF

j_gene: TRBJ2-7
d_gene: -
v_gene: TRBV6-1
abundance: -
CDR3nt: TGTGCCAGCATTTTCGGACAGTCAGAAGACTACGAGCAGTACTTC
CDR3aa: CASIFGQSEDYEQYF

j_gene: TRBJ2-2
d_gene: TRBD2
v_gene: TRBV28
abundance: -
CDR3nt: TGTGCCAGCACTACAACTCGGGGGGAAGCGAACACCGGGGAGCTGTTTTTT
CDR3aa: CASTTTRGEANTGELFF

j_gene: TRBJ2-1
d_gene: TRBD2
v_gene: TRBV30
abundance: -
CDR3nt: TGTGCCTGGAGTGGTAGCGGGAGACGGAATGAGCAGTTCTTC
CDR3aa: CAWSGSGRRNEQFF

j_gene: TRBJ2-3
d_gene: TRBD2
v_gene: TRBV4-3
abundance: -
CDR3nt: TGCGCCAGCAGCCAAGATCTCCCAGCGGGAGAGGGGGATACGCAGTATTTT
CDR3aa: CASSQDLPAGEGDTQYF